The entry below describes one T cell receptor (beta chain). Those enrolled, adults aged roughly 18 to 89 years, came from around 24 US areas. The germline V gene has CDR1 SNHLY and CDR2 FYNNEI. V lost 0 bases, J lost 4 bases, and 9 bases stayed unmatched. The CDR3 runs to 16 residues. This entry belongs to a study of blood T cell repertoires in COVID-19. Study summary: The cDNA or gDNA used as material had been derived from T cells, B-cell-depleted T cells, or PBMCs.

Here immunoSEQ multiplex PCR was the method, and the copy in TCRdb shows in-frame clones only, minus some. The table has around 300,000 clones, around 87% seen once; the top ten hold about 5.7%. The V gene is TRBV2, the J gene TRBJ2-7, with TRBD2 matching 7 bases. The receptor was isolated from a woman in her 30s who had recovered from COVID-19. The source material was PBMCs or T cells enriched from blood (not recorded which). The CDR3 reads CASSEARGGHSYEQYF. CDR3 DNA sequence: TGTGCCAGCAGTGAAGCGCGGGGAGGGCACTCGTACGAGCAGTACTTC.